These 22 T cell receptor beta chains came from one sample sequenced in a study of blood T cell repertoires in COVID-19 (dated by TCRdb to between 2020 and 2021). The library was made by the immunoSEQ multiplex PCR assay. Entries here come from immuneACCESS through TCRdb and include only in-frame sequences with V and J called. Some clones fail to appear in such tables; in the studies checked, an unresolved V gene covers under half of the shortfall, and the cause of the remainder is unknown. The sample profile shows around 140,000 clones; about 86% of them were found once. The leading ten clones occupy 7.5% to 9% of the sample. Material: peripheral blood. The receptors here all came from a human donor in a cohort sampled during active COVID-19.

CDR3 coding DNA: TGCGCCAGCAGTCACCCCTTGACTAGCGGGGCTCAAGAGACCCAGTACTTC. Its translation: CASSHPLTSGAQETQYF. The V and J genes are TRBV23-1 and TRBJ2-5, with 11 bases that match TRBD2. TRBV23-1 is known as an ORF, though its function is uncertain. The trim removed 3 bases at V and 2 bases at J, leaving 8 bases unmatched. This CDR3 contains 17 residues.

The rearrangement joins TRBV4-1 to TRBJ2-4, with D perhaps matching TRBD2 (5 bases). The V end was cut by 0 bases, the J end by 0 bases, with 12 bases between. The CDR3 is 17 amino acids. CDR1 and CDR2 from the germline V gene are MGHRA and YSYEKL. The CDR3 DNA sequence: TGCGCCAGCAGCCAAGACCCCAGACGGGGAGCCAAAAACATTCAGTACTTC. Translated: CASSQDPRRGAKNIQYF.

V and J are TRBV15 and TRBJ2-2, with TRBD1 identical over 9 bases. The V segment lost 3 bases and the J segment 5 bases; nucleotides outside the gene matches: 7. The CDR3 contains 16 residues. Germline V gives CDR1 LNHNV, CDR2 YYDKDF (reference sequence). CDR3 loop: CATSRGQGRWTGELFF. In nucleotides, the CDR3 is TGTGCCACCAGCAGGGGACAGGGAAGATGGACCGGGGAGCTGTTTTTT.

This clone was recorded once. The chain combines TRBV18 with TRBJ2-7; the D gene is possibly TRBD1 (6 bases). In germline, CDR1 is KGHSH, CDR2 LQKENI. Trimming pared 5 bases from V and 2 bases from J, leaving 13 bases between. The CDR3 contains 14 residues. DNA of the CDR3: TGTGCCAGCTCATCGCAGGGGTTAGCCTACGAGCAGTACTTC. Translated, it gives CASSSQGLAYEQYF.

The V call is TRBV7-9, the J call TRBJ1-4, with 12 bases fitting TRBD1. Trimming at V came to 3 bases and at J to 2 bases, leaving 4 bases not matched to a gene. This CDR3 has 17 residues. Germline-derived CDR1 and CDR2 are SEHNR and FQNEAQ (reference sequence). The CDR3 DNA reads TGTGCCAGCAGCTTCCGGGACAGGGGGCATACTAATGAAAAACTGTTTTTT. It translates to CASSFRDRGHTNEKLFF.

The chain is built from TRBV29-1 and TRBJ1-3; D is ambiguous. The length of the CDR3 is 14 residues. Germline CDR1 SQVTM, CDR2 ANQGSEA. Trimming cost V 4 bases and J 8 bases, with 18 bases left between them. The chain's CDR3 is CSVVGYPDMDTIYF. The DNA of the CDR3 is TGCAGCGTTGTCGGCTACCCCGACATGGACACCATATATTTT.

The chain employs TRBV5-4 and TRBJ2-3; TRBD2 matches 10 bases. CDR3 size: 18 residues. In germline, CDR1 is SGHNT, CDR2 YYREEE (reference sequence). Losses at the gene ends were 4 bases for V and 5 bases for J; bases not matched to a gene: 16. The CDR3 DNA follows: TGTGCCAGCAGCCGACTCACTACCGGGACTAGCGTGGGAGATACGCAGTATTTT. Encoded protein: CASSRLTTGTSVGDTQYF. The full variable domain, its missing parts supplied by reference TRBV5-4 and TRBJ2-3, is ETGVTQSPTHLIKTRGQQVTLRCSSQSGHNTVSWYQQALGQGPQFIFQYYREEENGRGNFPPRFSGLQFPNYSSELNVNALELDDSALYLCASSRLTTGTSVGDTQYFGPGTRLTVL.

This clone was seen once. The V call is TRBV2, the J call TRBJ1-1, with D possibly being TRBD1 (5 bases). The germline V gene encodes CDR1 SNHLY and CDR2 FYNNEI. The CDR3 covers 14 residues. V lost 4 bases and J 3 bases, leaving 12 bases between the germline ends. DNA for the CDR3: TGTGCCAGCAGTGGGCAACCGGGGGACACTGAAGCTTTCTTT. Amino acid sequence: CASSGQPGDTEAFF.

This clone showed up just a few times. This CDR3 reads CATSRGLGTPSQYF. Written as DNA, the CDR3 is TGTGCCACCAGCAGAGGTCTCGGGACTCCATCGCAGTATTTT. This chain uses TRBV15 with TRBJ2-3, with D perhaps TRBD2 (6 bases). The CDR3 has 14 residues. CDR1 is LNHNV and CDR2 is YYDKDF in the germline V gene (reference sequence). V was shortened by 1 base and J by 10 bases, with 15 bases between the two germline ends. The full variable domain, its missing parts supplied by reference TRBV15 and TRBJ2-3, is DAMVIQNPRYQVTQFGKPVTLSCSQTLNHNVMYWYQQKSSQAPKLLFHYYDKDFNNEADTPDNFQSRRPNTSFCFLDIRSPGLGDTAMYLCATSRGLGTPSQYFGPGTRLTVL.

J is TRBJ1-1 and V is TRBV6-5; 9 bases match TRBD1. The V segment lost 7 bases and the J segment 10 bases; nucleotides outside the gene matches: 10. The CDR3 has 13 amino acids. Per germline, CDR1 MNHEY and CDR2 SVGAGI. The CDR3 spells CASTPDRDRVAFF. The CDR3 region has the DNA TGTGCCAGCACCCCCGACCGGGACAGGGTAGCTTTCTTT.

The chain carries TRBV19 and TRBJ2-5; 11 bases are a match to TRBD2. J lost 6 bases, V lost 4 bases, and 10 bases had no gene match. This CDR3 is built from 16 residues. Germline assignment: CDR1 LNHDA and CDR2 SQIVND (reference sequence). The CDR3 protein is CASSTLAGGPAKTQYF. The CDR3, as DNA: TGTGCCAGTAGTACCTTAGCGGGAGGGCCTGCTAAGACCCAGTACTTC.

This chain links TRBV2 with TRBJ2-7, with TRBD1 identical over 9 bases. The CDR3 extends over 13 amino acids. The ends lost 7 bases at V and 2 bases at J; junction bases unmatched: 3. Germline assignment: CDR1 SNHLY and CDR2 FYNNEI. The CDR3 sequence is CASIRTGAYEQYF. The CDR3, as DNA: TGTGCCAGCATTCGGACAGGGGCCTACGAGCAGTACTTC.

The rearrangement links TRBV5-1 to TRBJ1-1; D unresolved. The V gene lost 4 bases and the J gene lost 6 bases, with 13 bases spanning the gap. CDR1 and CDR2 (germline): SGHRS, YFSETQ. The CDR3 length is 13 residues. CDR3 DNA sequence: TGCGCCAGCAGCGTTGACATGGGTCCTGAAGCTTTCTTT. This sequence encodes CASSVDMGPEAFF.

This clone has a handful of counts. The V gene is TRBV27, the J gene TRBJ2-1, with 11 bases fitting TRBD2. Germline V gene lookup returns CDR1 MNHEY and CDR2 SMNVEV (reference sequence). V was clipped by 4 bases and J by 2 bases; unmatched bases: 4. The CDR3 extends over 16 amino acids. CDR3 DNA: TGTGCCAGCAGTTCGGGACTAGCGGTTACCTACAATGAGCAGTTCTTC. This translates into CASSSGLAVTYNEQFF.

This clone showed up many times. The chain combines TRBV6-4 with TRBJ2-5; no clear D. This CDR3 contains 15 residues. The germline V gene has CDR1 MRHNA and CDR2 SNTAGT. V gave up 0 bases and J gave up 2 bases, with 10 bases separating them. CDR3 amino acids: CASSDSLRPQETQYF. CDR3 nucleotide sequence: TGTGCCAGCAGTGACTCTCTGCGGCCACAAGAGACCCAGTACTTC.

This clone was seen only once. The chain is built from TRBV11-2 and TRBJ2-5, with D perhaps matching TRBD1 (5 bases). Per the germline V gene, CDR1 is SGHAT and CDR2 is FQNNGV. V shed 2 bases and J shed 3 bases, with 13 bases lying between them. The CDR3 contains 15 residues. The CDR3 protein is CASSLMGVREETQYF. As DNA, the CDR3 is TGTGCCAGCAGCTTAATGGGTGTCAGGGAAGAGACCCAGTACTTC.

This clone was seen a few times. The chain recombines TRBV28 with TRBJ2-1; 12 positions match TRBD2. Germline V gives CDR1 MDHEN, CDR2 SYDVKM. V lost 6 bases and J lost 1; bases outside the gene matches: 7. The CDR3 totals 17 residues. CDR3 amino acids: CASSPPSGRESYNEQFF. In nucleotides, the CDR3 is TGTGCCAGCAGCCCTCCTAGCGGGAGGGAGTCCTACAATGAGCAGTTCTTC.

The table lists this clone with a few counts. In DNA, the CDR3 is TGCGCCAGCAGCTCCTTGGCCGCTACAGGGGGCGGGAAAGATACGCAGTATTTT. This codes for CASSSLAATGGGKDTQYF. The chain carries TRBV5-1 and TRBJ2-3, with TRBD1 matching over 9 bases. The CDR3 totals 18 residues. The junction had 16 bases not matched to a gene; V was cut back by 3 bases and J by 5 bases. Germline CDR1 SGHRS, CDR2 YFSETQ.

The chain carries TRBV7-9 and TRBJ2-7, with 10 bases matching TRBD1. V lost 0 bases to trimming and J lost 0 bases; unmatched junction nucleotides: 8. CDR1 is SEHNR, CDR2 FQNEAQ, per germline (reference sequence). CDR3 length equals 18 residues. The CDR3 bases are TGTGCCAGCAGCTTAGCCGGGACAGGGGTTTGGAGCTCCTACGAGCAGTACTTC. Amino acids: CASSLAGTGVWSSYEQYF.

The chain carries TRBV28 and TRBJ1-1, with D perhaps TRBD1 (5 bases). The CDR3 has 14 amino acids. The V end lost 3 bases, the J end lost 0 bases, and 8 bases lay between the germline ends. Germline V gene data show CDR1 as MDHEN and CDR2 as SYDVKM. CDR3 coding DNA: TGTGCCAGCAGTTTCCACAGGATGAACACTGAAGCTTTCTTT. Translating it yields CASSFHRMNTEAFF.

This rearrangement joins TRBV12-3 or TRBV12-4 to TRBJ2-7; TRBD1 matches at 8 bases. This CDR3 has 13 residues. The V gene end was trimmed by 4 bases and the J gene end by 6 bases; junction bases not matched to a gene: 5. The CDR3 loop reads CASSSLDRVEQYF. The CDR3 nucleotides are TGTGCCAGCAGTTCGCTGGACAGGGTCGAGCAGTACTTC.

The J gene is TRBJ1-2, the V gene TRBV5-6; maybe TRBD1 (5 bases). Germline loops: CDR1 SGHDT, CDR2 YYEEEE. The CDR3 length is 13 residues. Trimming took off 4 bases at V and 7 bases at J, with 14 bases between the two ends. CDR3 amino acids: CASSPGRGFGYTF. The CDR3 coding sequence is TGTGCCAGCAGCCCAGGTCGGGGGTTTGGCTACACCTTC.